This note documents a single TCR beta chain sequence. Trimming cost V 6 bases and J 3 bases; bases outside gene matches: 8. Germline V CDR1 and CDR2: SNHLY, FYNNEI. The CDR3 spans 14 residues. In the study's own analysis: Amplification with reference gene primers provided the estimates of nucleated cell counts. Produced via immunoSEQ multiplex PCR; TCRdb's table is partial and in-frame only. The DNA gave D and trimming, while V, J and clone size come from that table. Of around 280,000 clones in the sample, roughly 86% are singletons; the top ten hold roughly 12%. This sample was taken from a study of blood T cell repertoires in COVID-19. Background on the study: T cells, B-cell-depleted T cells, or PBMCs supplied cDNA or gDNA.

Seattle researchers signed up patients amid active infection and tracked them longitudinally. The TCR originated in a woman aged 25 to 45 with COVID-19, enrolled during active disease. Specimen: peripheral blood. J is TRBJ2-7 and V is TRBV2, with 7 positions matching TRBD2. The DNA of the CDR3 is TGTGCCAGCAGGATGGACGGGGGGATCTACGAGCAGTACTTC. Translated, it gives CASRMDGGIYEQYF.